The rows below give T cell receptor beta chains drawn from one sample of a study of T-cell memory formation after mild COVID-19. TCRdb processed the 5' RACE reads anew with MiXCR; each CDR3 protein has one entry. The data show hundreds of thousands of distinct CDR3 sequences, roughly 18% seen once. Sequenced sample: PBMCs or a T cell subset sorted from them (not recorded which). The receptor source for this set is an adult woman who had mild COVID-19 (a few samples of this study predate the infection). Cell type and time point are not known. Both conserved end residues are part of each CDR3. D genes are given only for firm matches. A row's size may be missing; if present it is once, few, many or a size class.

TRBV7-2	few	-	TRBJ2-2	TGTGCCAGCAGCCTCGGGACCCTGGGCGGGGAGCTGTTTTTT	CASSLGTLGGELFF
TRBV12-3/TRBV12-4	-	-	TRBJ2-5	TGTGCCAGCAGTTCGGGCCCTCTGCGAGAGACCCAGTACTTC	CASSSGPLRETQYF
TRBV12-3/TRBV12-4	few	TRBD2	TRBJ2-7	TGTGCCAGCAGAACTACTAGCGGGGGGACCTACGAGCAGTACTTC	CASRTTSGGTYEQYF
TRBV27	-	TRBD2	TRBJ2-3	TGTGCCAGCAGAACACTAGCGAAAGATACGCAGTATTTT	CASRTLAKDTQYF
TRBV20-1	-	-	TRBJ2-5	TGCAGTGCTTCGACCAGGTGGAAAGAGACCCAGTACTTC	CSASTRWKETQYF
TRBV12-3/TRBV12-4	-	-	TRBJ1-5	TGTGCCAGCAGGCTTAGTTCCCAGAGCAATCAGCCCCAGCATTTT	CASRLSSQSNQPQHF
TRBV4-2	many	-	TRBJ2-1	TGTGCCAGCAGCCAAGACCCGGGATCCTACAATGAGCAGTTCTTC	CASSQDPGSYNEQFF
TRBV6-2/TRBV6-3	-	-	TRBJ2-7	TGTGCCAGCAGCTCACAACGGACACCGACCTACGAGCAGTACTTC	CASSSQRTPTYEQYF
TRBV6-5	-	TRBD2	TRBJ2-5	TGTGCCAGCAGTAGGACTAGTGGGGACCAAGAGACCCAGTACTTC	CASSRTSGDQETQYF
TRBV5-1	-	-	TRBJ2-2	TGCGCCAGCAGCCAGGGCTTGACCGGAACCGGGGAGCTGTTTTTT	CASSQGLTGTGELFF
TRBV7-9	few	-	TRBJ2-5	TGTGCCAGCAGCTCCCTCTCCGAGCGGGAGACCCAGTACTTC	CASSSLSERETQYF
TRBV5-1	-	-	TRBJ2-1	TGCGCCAGCAGCTTGGTAGGAAGGGGGAATGAGCAGTTCTTC	CASSLVGRGNEQFF
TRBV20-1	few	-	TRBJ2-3	TGCAGTGCCCAAGGGAGTGGCTTCACAGATACGCAGTATTTT	CSAQGSGFTDTQYF
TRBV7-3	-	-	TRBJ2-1	TGTGCCAGCAGCGACGTGGCAGGGTCCTACAATGAGCAGTTCTTC	CASSDVAGSYNEQFF
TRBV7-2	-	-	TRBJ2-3	TGTGCCAGCAGCTTAGGGGGGCTAGCGGTGACAGATACGCAGTATTTT	CASSLGGLAVTDTQYF
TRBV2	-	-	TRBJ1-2	TGTGCCAGCAGTGAGGGCCGCCGCGGGACCTTC	CASSEGRRGTF
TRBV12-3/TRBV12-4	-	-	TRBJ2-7	TGTGCCAGCAGCCCGGAGGGACTTAGGACGGGCGAGCAGTACTTC	CASSPEGLRTGEQYF
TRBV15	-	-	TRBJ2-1	TGTGCCACCAGCAGAGATCCGCGACGGGGGCGTGAGCAGTTCTTC	CATSRDPRRGREQFF
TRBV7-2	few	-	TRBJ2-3	TGTGCCAGCAGGAGTGGCGGAACTCCCCACACAGATACGCAGTATTTT	CASRSGGTPHTDTQYF
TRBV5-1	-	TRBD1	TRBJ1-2	TGCGCCAGCAGCTTCACAGGGGGCGACTATGGCTACACCTTC	CASSFTGGDYGYTF
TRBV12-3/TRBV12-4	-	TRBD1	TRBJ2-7	TGTGCCAGCACCGGACAGGGGGCCTTCTACGAGCAGTACTTC	CASTGQGAFYEQYF
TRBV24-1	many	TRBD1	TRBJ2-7	TGTGCCACCAGTGAAACAGGGGGCTACGAGCAGTACTTC	CATSETGGYEQYF
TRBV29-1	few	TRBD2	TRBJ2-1	TGCAGCGTTCTAGCGGCAACTTACAATGAGCAGTTCTTC	CSVLAATYNEQFF
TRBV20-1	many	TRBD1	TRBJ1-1	TGCAGTGCTAGACACGGGACAGGGGGTCTCGGCACTGAAGCTTTCTTT	CSARHGTGGLGTEAFF
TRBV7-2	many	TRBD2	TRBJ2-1	TGTGCCAGCAGCCCAGGACTAGCGGGAGGCAATGAGCAGTTCTTC	CASSPGLAGGNEQFF
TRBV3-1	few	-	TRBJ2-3	TGTGCCAGCAGCCAATCTGGGGGCGCGGATACGCAGTATTTT	CASSQSGGADTQYF
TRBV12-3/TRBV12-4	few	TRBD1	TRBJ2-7	TGTGCCAGCAGCTCTGCCCGGACAGGGTTAGGCTACGAGCAGTACTTC	CASSSARTGLGYEQYF
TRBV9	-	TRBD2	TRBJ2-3	TGTGCCAGCAGCGTAGTAGCGGGGCCCCTGAGCACAGATACGCAGTATTTT	CASSVVAGPLSTDTQYF
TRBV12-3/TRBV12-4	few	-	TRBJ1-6	TGTGCCAGCAGATACCGGGACCACTATAATTCACCCCTCCACTTT	CASRYRDHYNSPLHF
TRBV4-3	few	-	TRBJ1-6	TGCGCCAGCAGCCAACACTGGACAGCTGATAATTCACCCCTCCACTTT	CASSQHWTADNSPLHF
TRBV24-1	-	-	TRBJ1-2	TGTGCCACCAGTGTCGGCAGAAACTATGGCTACACCTTC	CATSVGRNYGYTF
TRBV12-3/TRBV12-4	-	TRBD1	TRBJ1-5	TGTGCCAGCAGTTTACTGTGGACAGGGAATCAGCCCCAGCATTTT	CASSLLWTGNQPQHF
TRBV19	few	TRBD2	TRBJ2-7	TGTGCCAGTAGTATAGCTAGCGGGAGGGGCTACGAGCAGTACTTC	CASSIASGRGYEQYF
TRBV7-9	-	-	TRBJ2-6	TGTGCCAGCAGCTCCGGGGCCCGCTCTGGGGCCAACGTCCTGACTTTC	CASSSGARSGANVLTF
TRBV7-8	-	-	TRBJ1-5	TGTGCCTCCAGGGCGGCGGGCGAATCCCCTGTCAATCAGCCCCAGCATTTT	CASRAAGESPVNQPQHF
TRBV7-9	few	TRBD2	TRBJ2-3	TGTGCCAGCAGCTCCGAAGGACTAGGCGCAATATATTTT	CASSSEGLGAIYF
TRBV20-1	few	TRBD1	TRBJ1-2	TGCAGTGCGGCCCGACAGGGCCCGGTCTATGGCTACACCTTC	CSAARQGPVYGYTF
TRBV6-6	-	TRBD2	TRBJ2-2	TGTGCCAGCAGGACTCATGTAGCGGGATGGACCGGGGAGCTGTTTTTT	CASRTHVAGWTGELFF
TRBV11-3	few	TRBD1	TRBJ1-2	TGTGCCAGCAGTCCACCCAGACAGGGTGTGGGCTACACCTTC	CASSPPRQGVGYTF
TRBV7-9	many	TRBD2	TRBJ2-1	TGTGCCAGCAGCTCGGGACTAGCGCCATACAATGAGCAGTTCTTC	CASSSGLAPYNEQFF
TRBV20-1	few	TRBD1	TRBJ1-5	TGCAGTGCTAGGCGGGACTTGACAGGGGCAGGGCAGCCCCAGCATTTT	CSARRDLTGAGQPQHF
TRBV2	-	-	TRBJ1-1	TGTGCCCGCCAGCCGAACACTGAAGCTTTCTTT	CARQPNTEAFF
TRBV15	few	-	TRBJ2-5	TGTGCCACCCGCAGGCGGGCTAGTGAGGGCGAGACCCAGTACTTC	CATRRRASEGETQYF
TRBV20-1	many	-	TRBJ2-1	TGCAGTGCTAGACCCCGGACATACAATGAGCAGTTCTTC	CSARPRTYNEQFF
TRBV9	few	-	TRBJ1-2	TGTGCCAGCAGCCCGAACAGCGATGGCTACACCTTC	CASSPNSDGYTF
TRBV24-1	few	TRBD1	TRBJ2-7	TGTGCCACCAGTGATTCCGGGACAGGGTGGTCCTACGAGCAGTACTTC	CATSDSGTGWSYEQYF
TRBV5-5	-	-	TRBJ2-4	TGTGCCAGCAGCTCTTCGGCCGCGCAGCTAGCCAAAAACATTCAGTACTTC	CASSSSAAQLAKNIQYF
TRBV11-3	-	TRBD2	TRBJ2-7	TGTGCCAGCAGCGAAATAGCGGGAGGGCCCTACGAGCAGTACTTC	CASSEIAGGPYEQYF
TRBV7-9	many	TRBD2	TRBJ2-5	TGTGCCAGCAGCTTCGGGAGCGGGGGCCGTCAAGAGACCCAGTACTTC	CASSFGSGGRQETQYF